The rows below give T cell receptor beta chains drawn from one sample of a study of PD-1 blockade in classical Hodgkin lymphoma. Here immunoSEQ multiplex PCR was the method, and the copy in TCRdb shows in-frame clones only, minus some. Of tens of thousands of clones in the sample, roughly 90% were seen once. The starting material was peripheral blood mononuclear cells (PBMCs), obtained before the fourth cycle of nivolumab. These receptors were taken from a human donor with classical Hodgkin lymphoma. Both conserved end residues are part of each CDR3. A D gene is named only where the DNA matches it firmly. Only some rows state a clone size, as once, few, many or a class for expanded clones.

J | D | size | V | CDR3 | DNA
TRBJ2-2 | TRBD1 | NA | TRBV25-1 | CASSDVRDRNTGELFF | TGTGCCAGCAGTGATGTCAGGGACAGGAACACCGGGGAGCTGTTTTTT
TRBJ2-6 | NA | NA | TRBV27 | CARGRELSGANVLTF | TGTGCCAGGGGCAGGGAATTATCTGGGGCCAACGTCCTGACTTTC
TRBJ2-1 | NA | NA | TRBV18 | CASSPLEASYNEQFF | TGTGCCAGCTCACCACTAGAGGCCTCCTACAATGAGCAGTTCTTC
TRBJ2-7 | NA | NA | TRBV2 | CASKGSGDSYEQYF | TGTGCCAGCAAAGGGTCGGGAGACTCCTACGAGCAGTACTTC
TRBJ2-1 | NA | NA | TRBV19 | CASGDSGASYNEQFF | TGTGCCAGTGGAGACAGTGGGGCCTCCTACAATGAGCAGTTCTTC
TRBJ2-7 | NA | NA | TRBV6-1 | CATTRDGRSYEQYF | TGTGCCACCACCCGCGACGGCCGGTCCTACGAGCAGTACTTC
TRBJ2-7 | NA | NA | TRBV7-6 | CASSSLGGRGVDEQYF | TGTGCCAGCAGCTCCCTAGGGGGGAGGGGCGTAGACGAGCAGTACTTC
TRBJ2-3 | NA | NA | TRBV29-1 | CSHLGNTDTQYF | TGCAGCCACCTCGGCAACACAGATACGCAGTATTTT
TRBJ1-1 | TRBD1 | NA | TRBV9 | CASSPDRGTEAFF | TGTGCCAGCAGCCCGGACAGGGGCACTGAAGCTTTCTTT
TRBJ2-7 | NA | few | TRBV7-8 | CASSLGAGVFEQYF | TGTGCCAGCAGCTTAGGCGCAGGGGTCTTTGAGCAGTACTTC
TRBJ2-1 | NA | NA | TRBV19 | CASRGLAVGNEQFF | TGTGCCAGTAGAGGGCTAGCCGTTGGCAATGAGCAGTTCTTC
TRBJ2-7 | TRBD2 | NA | TRBV9 | CASSATSGRTYEQYF | TGTGCCAGCAGCGCGACTAGCGGGAGGACCTACGAGCAGTACTTC
TRBJ1-5 | NA | NA | TRBV6-1 | CASSGEGFDQPQHF | TGTGCCAGCAGTGGAGAAGGGTTCGATCAGCCCCAGCATTTT
TRBJ1-5 | NA | once | TRBV6-5 | CASSRGENQPQHF | TGTGCCAGCAGTCGGGGGGAAAATCAGCCCCAGCATTTT
TRBJ2-4 | TRBD2 | NA | TRBV7-2 | CASSLESRGVGFENIQYF | TGTGCCAGCAGCTTAGAAAGCCGGGGGGTGGGATTCGAAAACATTCAGTACTTC
TRBJ2-3 | NA | NA | TRBV30 | CAWSLRGDTQYF | TGTGCCTGGAGTCTCCGAGGAGATACGCAGTATTTT
TRBJ2-7 | TRBD2 | NA | TRBV6-5 | CASSYELAGAHEQYF | TGTGCCAGCAGTTACGAGTTAGCGGGAGCCCACGAGCAGTACTTC
TRBJ1-3 | NA | NA | TRBV11-2 | CASSLEKFSGNTIYF | TGTGCCAGCAGCTTAGAAAAGTTCTCTGGAAACACCATATATTTT
TRBJ2-1 | NA | NA | TRBV9 | CASSPYPRGGNEQFF | TGTGCCAGCAGCCCCTACCCTCGTGGCGGGAATGAGCAGTTCTTC
TRBJ2-2 | TRBD1 | once | TRBV4-1 | CASSHPTGGTGELFF | TGCGCCAGCAGCCACCCGACAGGGGGCACCGGGGAGCTGTTTTTT
TRBJ1-2 | NA | NA | TRBV5-1 | CASSEPGIANYGYTF | TGCGCCAGCAGCGAGCCGGGAATAGCTAACTATGGCTACACCTTC
TRBJ1-5 | NA | NA | TRBV6-1 | CASSRSQGQPQHF | TGTGCCAGCAGCCGGTCGCAGGGTCAGCCCCAGCATTTT
TRBJ1-4 | NA | NA | TRBV18 | CASSPRGRGLNEKLFF | TGTGCCAGCTCACCACGTGGACGGGGTCTTAATGAAAAACTGTTTTTT
TRBJ1-6 | NA | NA | TRBV19 | CASNSRGNSPLHF | TGTGCCAGTAACTCTCGGGGAAATTCACCCCTCCACTTT
TRBJ1-6 | NA | few | TRBV7-6 | CASSLAEDSPLHF | TGTGCCAGCAGCTTAGCGGAGGATTCACCCCTCCACTTT
TRBJ1-1 | NA | NA | TRBV2 | CASRGQPNTEAFF | TGTGCCAGCCGAGGACAACCGAACACTGAAGCTTTCTTT
TRBJ2-7 | TRBD1 | NA | TRBV7-8 | CASSFPGQGLPYEQYF | TGTGCCAGCAGCTTCCCGGGACAGGGACTTCCCTACGAGCAGTACTTC
TRBJ2-1 | TRBD2 | NA | TRBV6-1 | CASSVLAGYNEQFF | TGTGCCAGCAGTGTACTAGCGGGTTACAATGAGCAGTTCTTC
TRBJ2-7 | NA | NA | TRBV6-1 | CASSSRGLSSYEQYF | TGTGCCAGCAGCTCCAGGGGCCTTAGCTCCTACGAGCAGTACTTC
TRBJ2-1 | TRBD1 | NA | TRBV5-5 | CASSLIPGQGWNEQFF | TGTGCCAGCAGCTTGATCCCGGGACAGGGGTGGAATGAGCAGTTCTTC
TRBJ1-2 | NA | NA | TRBV7-9 | CASSLGTGLGYGYTF | TGTGCCAGCAGCTTAGGCACAGGGCTTGGCTATGGCTACACCTTC